These T cell receptor beta chains were read from a single sample in a study of cytomegalovirus exposure and HLA in healthy donors. Only in-frame clones appear in the TCRdb table, and some are missing; sequencing was by immunoSEQ multiplex PCR. The table records 110,000 to 150,000 clones, 75% of them present only once. The sample comprised PBMCs. The receptor source for this set is a man aged 30 to 39 in good health and CMV-seronegative. CDR3s include the opening cysteine and the closing phenylalanine or tryptophan. Each record gives: J gene, D gene, V gene, clone size, CDR3 protein, CDR3 DNA. D genes are given only for firm matches. For some rows the clone size is stated as once, few or many, or as a class when expanded; others skip it.

TRBJ2-7,NA,TRBV6-5,NA,CASSESGYEQYF,TGTGCCAGCAGTGAATCAGGGTACGAGCAGTACTTC
TRBJ2-3,TRBD1,TRBV4-2,few,CASSQDEGASDTQYF,TGTGCCAGCAGCCAAGACGAGGGGGCATCGGATACGCAGTATTTT
TRBJ2-7,NA,TRBV28,NA,CASSLTGNRAYEQYF,TGTGCCAGCAGTCTAACCGGGAACAGGGCCTACGAGCAGTACTTC
TRBJ2-5,NA,TRBV30,few,CAWSGGMRETQYF,TGTGCCTGGAGTGGCGGGATGCGCGAGACCCAGTACTTC
TRBJ2-1,TRBD2,TRBV30,NA,CAWGPVGGGVSYNEQFF,TGTGCCTGGGGGCCCGTGGGCGGGGGGGTTTCCTACAATGAGCAGTTCTTC
TRBJ2-7,NA,TRBV5-1,NA,CASSLFGTHALSEQYF,TGCGCCAGCAGCTTGTTCGGGACTCACGCTTTATCCGAGCAGTACTTC
TRBJ2-5,NA,TRBV7-9,NA,CSSSNGGFQETQYF,TGTTCCAGCAGCAATGGGGGGTTCCAAGAGACCCAGTACTTC
TRBJ2-3,TRBD1,TRBV7-8,NA,CASSLVGWRQGGTDTQYF,TGTGCCAGCAGCTTAGTGGGATGGAGACAGGGGGGCACAGATACGCAGTATTTT
TRBJ1-6,NA,TRBV4-2,NA,CASSQHGQRAPLHF,TGTGCCAGCAGCCAACACGGACAGAGGGCTCCCCTCCACTTT
TRBJ2-6,NA,TRBV28,few,CASSTPQGAGANGLTF,TGTGCCAGCAGTACGCCTCAGGGTGCTGGGGCCAACGGCCTGACTTTC
TRBJ1-2,NA,TRBV30,few,CAWSRGNYGYTF,TGTGCCTGGAGTCGGGGGAACTATGGCTACACCTTC
TRBJ2-1,TRBD2,TRBV9,NA,CASSVGGLAGGYNEQFF,TGTGCCAGCAGCGTAGGGGGACTAGCGGGAGGCTACAATGAGCAGTTCTTC
TRBJ1-2,NA,TRBV2,NA,CASSDLPVGASYGYTF,TGTGCCAGCAGTGATCTCCCTGTTGGGGCCAGCTATGGCTACACCTTC
TRBJ2-3,TRBD2,TRBV10-3,NA,CAISETSGLTDTQYF,TGTGCCATCAGTGAGACTAGCGGCCTCACAGATACGCAGTATTTT
TRBJ2-5,TRBD2,TRBV7-6,few,CASSLVGLGGETQYF,TGTGCCAGCAGCTTAGTGGGACTAGGGGGGGAGACCCAGTACTTC
TRBJ2-5,TRBD2,TRBV6-1,few,CASSPPGGEVETQYF,TGTGCCAGCAGTCCCCCGGGGGGGGAGGTAGAGACCCAGTACTTC
TRBJ1-1,NA,TRBV2,NA,CASQREQIEAFF,TGTGCCAGCCAGCGTGAGCAGATTGAAGCTTTCTTT
TRBJ2-5,NA,TRBV6-5,NA,CASSYDIQETQYF,TGTGCCAGCAGTTACGACATCCAAGAGACCCAGTACTTC
TRBJ1-5,NA,TRBV7-2,NA,CASSLASYSNQPQHF,TGTGCCAGCAGCTTAGCGTCTTATAGCAATCAGCCCCAGCATTTT
TRBJ2-3,TRBD1,TRBV6-6,NA,CASSYGQGSTDTQYF,TGTGCCAGCAGTTACGGACAGGGTTCCACAGATACGCAGTATTTT
TRBJ1-5,TRBD1,TRBV19,NA,CASSPTQRTGGYSNQPQHF,TGTGCCAGTAGCCCGACCCAAAGGACAGGGGGCTATAGCAATCAGCCCCAGCATTTT
TRBJ1-6,NA,TRBV9,NA,CASSVGQVLDSPLHF,TGTGCCAGCAGCGTAGGTCAGGTTTTGGATTCACCCCTCCACTTT
TRBJ1-1,NA,TRBV28,NA,CASSTLLYSEAFF,TGTGCCAGCAGTACCCTCCTCTACTCTGAAGCTTTCTTT
TRBJ1-4,TRBD1,TRBV5-1,NA,CASSIGQGGDEKLFF,TGCGCCAGCAGCATTGGACAGGGTGGAGATGAAAAACTGTTTTTT
TRBJ2-7,TRBD1,TRBV5-1,NA,CATGTGTGNYEQYF,TGCGCCACCGGAACCGGGACAGGGAACTACGAGCAGTACTTC
TRBJ2-7,TRBD2,TRBV7-2,NA,CASSPQGGDYEQYF,TGTGCCAGCAGCCCCCAGGGAGGGGACTACGAGCAGTACTTC
TRBJ2-1,TRBD1,TRBV27,NA,CASRTGGKNNEQFF,TGTGCCAGCAGAACAGGGGGCAAAAACAATGAGCAGTTCTTC
TRBJ2-7,TRBD2,TRBV19,NA,CASSIRPGRGSYEQYF,TGTGCCAGTAGTATTCGACCCGGGAGGGGCTCCTACGAGCAGTACTTC
TRBJ2-5,NA,TRBV6-1,NA,CASSEAFGQLETQYF,TGTGCCAGCAGTGAAGCGTTTGGACAGCTAGAGACCCAGTACTTC
TRBJ1-2,NA,TRBV7-2,NA,CASSLSPGNYGYTF,TGTGCCAGCAGCTTAAGTCCAGGGAACTATGGCTACACCTTC
TRBJ2-4,NA,TRBV2,NA,CASSEEGAKNIQYF,TGTGCCAGCAGTGAAGAGGGGGCCAAAAACATTCAGTACTTC
TRBJ2-2,TRBD2,TRBV2,NA,CASSGSGGANTGELFF,TGTGCCAGCAGCGGTAGCGGGGGGGCGAACACCGGGGAGCTGTTTTTT
TRBJ2-7,TRBD1,TRBV14,NA,CASSQDPGQGSYEQYF,TGTGCCAGCAGCCAAGATCCGGGACAGGGGTCCTACGAGCAGTACTTC
TRBJ2-7,TRBD1,TRBV6-6,NA,CASSPTGEYYEQYF,TGTGCCAGCAGTCCGACAGGGGAGTACTACGAGCAGTACTTC
TRBJ1-1,NA,TRBV2,NA,CASTIRKGYTEAFF,TGTGCCAGCACCATTAGGAAGGGGTACACTGAAGCTTTCTTT
TRBJ1-1,TRBD1,TRBV5-1,NA,CASSLRQGNTEAFF,TGCGCCAGCAGCTTGCGACAGGGTAACACTGAAGCTTTCTTT
TRBJ2-2,NA,TRBV2,NA,CASTVTGELFF,TGTGCCAGCACAGTGACCGGGGAGCTGTTTTTT
TRBJ1-1,NA,TRBV6-5,NA,CASRFGQQNTEAFF,TGTGCCAGCAGATTTGGACAGCAGAACACTGAAGCTTTCTTT
TRBJ1-1,NA,TRBV27,NA,CASYGPWGGNTEAFF,TGTGCCAGCTACGGCCCATGGGGAGGGAACACTGAAGCTTTCTTT
TRBJ2-1,NA,TRBV5-4,NA,CASSLVASGWNNEQFF,TGTGCCAGCAGCTTGGTGGCAAGCGGGTGGAACAATGAGCAGTTCTTC
TRBJ2-1,NA,TRBV13,few,CASSLNQAALNEQFF,TGTGCCAGCAGCTTAAACCAAGCGGCCCTCAATGAGCAGTTCTTC
TRBJ1-6,TRBD1,TRBV5-4,few,CASSRDPTSTGGSPLHF,TGTGCCAGCAGCCGAGACCCAACGTCGACAGGGGGCTCACCCCTCCACTTT
TRBJ2-7,NA,TRBV6-5,NA,CASSAPAGGRYEQYF,TGTGCCAGCAGTGCACCGGCCGGGGGTCGGTACGAGCAGTACTTC
TRBJ1-4,NA,TRBV27,NA,CASGGATNEKLFF,TGTGCCAGCGGCGGGGCAACTAATGAAAAACTGTTTTTT
TRBJ2-5,NA,TRBV25-1,NA,CASGRTSGAETQYF,TGTGCCAGCGGAAGGACATCGGGTGCGGAGACCCAGTACTTC
TRBJ2-6,NA,TRBV9,NA,CASSVAQDPRSGANGLTF,TGTGCCAGCAGCGTAGCCCAGGACCCTCGCTCTGGGGCCAACGGCCTGACTTTC
TRBJ2-1,TRBD2,TRBV5-1,NA,CASSFSGSYNEQFF,TGCGCCAGCAGCTTTAGCGGGAGCTACAATGAGCAGTTCTTC
TRBJ2-3,TRBD2,TRBV11-2,few,CASSLKRTSRTDTQYF,TGTGCCAGCAGCTTAAAGAGGACTAGCCGCACAGATACGCAGTATTTT
TRBJ1-6,TRBD1,TRBV6-6,NA,CASTTHQGANSPLHF,TGTGCCAGCACTACACATCAGGGGGCCAATTCACCCCTCCACTTT
TRBJ1-1,NA,TRBV7-9,few,CASSSIGARGTEAFF,TGTGCCAGCAGCTCGATAGGGGCACGAGGAACTGAAGCTTTCTTT
TRBJ1-1,NA,TRBV6-5,NA,CASSFTGEAFF,TGTGCCAGCAGTTTCACAGGGGAAGCTTTCTTT
TRBJ2-7,TRBD2,TRBV2,NA,CASSMTSGGAEQYF,TGTGCCAGCAGTATGACTAGCGGGGGGGCCGAGCAGTACTTC
TRBJ2-7,TRBD2,TRBV18,NA,CASSPGGSGGEQYF,TGTGCCAGCTCACCAGGTGGCTCGGGGGGCGAGCAGTACTTC
TRBJ2-3,TRBD2,TRBV27,NA,CASSFIEGGPSDTQYF,TGTGCCAGCAGTTTTATAGAGGGAGGGCCATCAGATACGCAGTATTTT
TRBJ1-6,TRBD1,TRBV5-1,NA,CASSFDRGYSPLHF,TGCGCCAGCAGCTTTGACAGGGGGTATTCACCCCTCCACTTT
TRBJ1-2,TRBD1,TRBV6-6,NA,CASSRAPGQGVGGYTF,TGTGCCAGCAGCCGCGCCCCGGGACAGGGAGTAGGAGGCTACACCTTC
TRBJ1-6,NA,TRBV10-1,NA,CASSEEENSPLHF,TGCGCCAGCAGTGAGGAGGAGAATTCACCCCTCCACTTT
TRBJ2-6,NA,TRBV5-6,NA,CASSFWRANGLTF,TGTGCCAGCAGCTTCTGGCGGGCCAACGGCCTGACTTTC
TRBJ1-4,NA,TRBV5-1,NA,CASSSAGGATNEKLFF,TGCGCCAGCAGCTCCGCGGGGGGGGCAACTAATGAAAAACTGTTTTTT